Shown below are 18 T cell receptor beta chains from a single sample sequenced in a study of blood T cell repertoires in COVID-19. Clones were sequenced by immunoSEQ multiplex PCR, and TCRdb holds only the in-frame ones, with some missing. The table shows some 250,000 clones, with more than 70% occurring only once. Material for sequencing was peripheral blood. These receptors originate from a man in his forties or fifties with active or convalescent COVID-19.

The chain couples TRBV27 to TRBJ1-6, with unresolved D. The CDR3 extends over 12 amino acids. The germline V gene encodes CDR1 MNHEY and CDR2 SMNVEV (reference sequence). Trimming left V 4 bases short and J 7 bases short, with 5 bases between. The CDR3 coding sequence is TGTGCCAGCAGTTCTGCGAATTCACCCCTCCACTTT. It specifies CASSSANSPLHF.

The chain is built from TRBV20-1 and TRBJ2-1, with 10 bases matching TRBD1. The CDR3 consists of 14 residues. The trim removed 6 bases at V and 7 bases at J, leaving 9 bases unmatched. Germline V gives CDR1 DFQATT, CDR2 SNEGSKA (reference sequence). The CDR3 sequence is CSASDDRGRNEQFF. In nucleotides, the CDR3 is TGCAGTGCCAGTGACGACAGGGGGCGGAATGAGCAGTTCTTC.

The chain is built from TRBV2 and TRBJ2-7; TRBD1 matches 8 bases. Germline CDR1 reads SNHLY; CDR2 reads FYNNEI. With V trimmed by 3 bases and J by 2 bases, 3 bases remained unmatched. The CDR3 has 14 amino acids. The CDR3: CASSDRGPPYEQYF. The CDR3 DNA is TGTGCCAGCAGTGACAGGGGGCCCCCCTACGAGCAGTACTTC.

A few counts support this clone. At one of its ends the junction is not consistent with the germline gene, which may arise from a read error. This chain links TRBV4-1 with TRBJ1-5, with D unclear. The CDR3 has 16 residues. Germline loops: CDR1 MGHRA, CDR2 YSYEKL. The CDR3 region has the DNA TGCGCCAGCAGCAAAGAATTTTCAGGATTCAATCAGCCCCAGCATTTT. Its protein is CASSKEFSGFNQPQHF.

The chain is built from TRBV13 and TRBJ2-2; tentative D call: TRBD1 (6 bases). Per germline, CDR1 PRHDT and CDR2 FYEKMQ (reference sequence). V gave up 0 bases and J gave up 7 bases, with 9 bases separating them. The CDR3 has 14 amino acids. The CDR3 DNA follows: TGTGCCAGCAGCTTAGGGACAGGCGTCGGGGAGCTGTTTTTT. Translation: CASSLGTGVGELFF.

The chain carries TRBV6-6 and TRBJ1-5; D might be TRBD1 (6 bases). Germline V CDR1 and CDR2: MNHNY, SVGAGI (reference sequence). V was shortened by 5 bases and J by 2 bases, with 19 bases between the two germline ends. CDR3 length equals 17 residues. The CDR3 spells CASSRLGSRGGNQPQHF. CDR3 DNA: TGTGCCAGCAGTCGCCTCGGTAGCAGGGGTGGCAATCAGCCCCAGCATTTT.

V is TRBV21-1 and J is TRBJ2-2; the table's D call of TRBD2 was not tested on the DNA. TRBV21-1 is a pseudogene segment. The CDR3 sequence is 15 residues long. CDR3 in DNA: TGTGCCAGCAGCGCCCCGGGGGGGCACACCGGGGAGCTGTTTTTT. This translates into CASSAPGGHTGELFF.

This rearrangement joins TRBV5-6 to TRBJ1-4; tentative D call: TRBD1 (5 bases). Looked up from germline, CDR1 is SGHDT and CDR2 is YYEEEE. This CDR3 has 14 residues. V shed 4 bases and J shed 3 bases, with 10 bases lying between them. CDR3 residues: CASSLRVPNEKLFF. CDR3 nucleotide sequence: TGTGCCAGCAGCCTCAGGGTACCTAATGAAAAACTGTTTTTT.

The V and J genes are TRBV4-1 and TRBJ1-2, with D tentatively TRBD1 (6 bases). The CDR3 consists of 15 residues. Trimming shortened V by 1 base and J by 2 bases, and 11 bases separated the two germline ends. Germline CDR1 is MGHRA and CDR2 is YSYEKL. CDR3 region: CASSQVLRGNYGYTF. Here the CDR3 DNA reads TGCGCCAGCAGCCAAGTCCTTAGGGGGAACTATGGCTACACCTTC.

V and J are TRBV19 and TRBJ1-4; D remains ambiguous. The germline V gene has CDR1 LNHDA and CDR2 SQIVND (reference sequence). With 3 bases removed from V and 0 bases from J, the gap between germline ends came to 5 bases. This CDR3 spans 14 amino acids. CDR3 coding DNA: TGTGCCAGTAGTATCCAATCAACTAATGAAAAACTGTTTTTT. Its translation: CASSIQSTNEKLFF.

CDR3: CASSESGKVYNEQFF. DNA of the CDR3: TGCGCCAGCAGTGAAAGCGGGAAGGTGTACAATGAGCAGTTCTTC. This sequence joins TRBV10-1 and TRBJ2-1; 7 bases fit TRBD2. This CDR3 contains 15 residues. The germline V gene has CDR1 WNHNN and CDR2 SYGVQD (reference sequence). The trim removed 3 bases at V and 4 bases at J, leaving 6 bases unmatched.

J is TRBJ2-5 and V is TRBV5-1; 7 positions match TRBD1. The V gene end was trimmed by 4 bases and the J gene end by 14 bases; junction bases not matched to a gene: 14. Germline V gives CDR1 SGHRS, CDR2 YFSETQ. The CDR3 is 13 residues long. In nucleotides, the CDR3 is TGCGCCAGCAGCCCCCAAGGGACAGACCTCCTTTACTTC. Translating it yields CASSPQGTDLLYF.

This chain joins TRBV10-3 and TRBJ2-3; 9 bases are a match to TRBD2. CDR1 ENHRY and CDR2 SYGVKD come from the germline V gene. This CDR3 is 16 amino acids long. The trim removed 6 bases at V and 0 bases at J, leaving 7 bases unmatched. The CDR3 nucleotides read TGTGCCATCAGCGCACTAGCGGGCCAAAGCACAGATACGCAGTATTTT. Translated: CAISALAGQSTDTQYF.

This chain links TRBV19 with TRBJ1-3; a possible D gene is TRBD1 (6 bases). Per germline, CDR1 LNHDA and CDR2 SQIVND (reference sequence). V was cut by 3 bases and J by 8 bases, with 17 bases left in between. CDR3 length: 15 residues. Here the CDR3 reads CASSMTGAYWYTIYF. As DNA, the CDR3 is TGTGCCAGTAGTATGACAGGAGCCTATTGGTACACCATATATTTT.

The chain uses TRBV6-1 and TRBJ2-7, with TRBD1 identical over 7 bases. Unmatched junction bases numbered 18, after V lost 1 base and J lost 3 bases. CDR3 size: 19 residues. CDR1 and CDR2 (germline): MNHNS, SASEGT. The CDR3 region has the DNA TGTGCCAGCAGTGAAGGACGAGGGATTTTGGGGGACAGTGTCTACGAGCAGTACTTC. As protein: CASSEGRGILGDSVYEQYF.

This clone was counted a few times. The chain recombines TRBV5-4 with TRBJ1-1; no clear D. The V gene lost 3 bases and the J gene lost 12 bases, with 18 bases spanning the gap. CDR3 length equals 13 residues. Germline values: CDR1 SGHNT, CDR2 YYREEE (reference sequence). In DNA form, the CDR3 reads TGTGCCAGCAGCTCGCCCGTTGACTCGGGATCTTTCTTT. This translates into CASSSPVDSGSFF.

The chain is built from TRBV30 and TRBJ1-1; D is perhaps TRBD1 (6 bases). Per the germline V gene, CDR1 is GTSNPN and CDR2 is SVGIG (reference sequence). The germline V and J ends were trimmed by 0 bases and 7 bases, with 12 bases remaining between them. This CDR3 contains 13 residues. The DNA for the CDR3 is TGTGCCTGGAGTGTTAACAGGGTTGGTGAAGCTTTCTTT. This encodes CAWSVNRVGEAFF. The full variable domain, its missing parts supplied by reference TRBV30 and TRBJ1-1, is SQTIHQWPATLVQPVGSPLSLECTVEGTSNPNLYWYRQAAGRGLQLLFYSVGIGQISSEVPQNLSASRPQDRQFILSSKKLLLSDSGFYLCAWSVNRVGEAFFGQGTRLTVV.

This clone is a singleton in its sample. The rearrangement uses TRBV10-3 and TRBJ2-3; 7 nucleotides agree with TRBD1. Germline V gene data show CDR1 as ENHRY and CDR2 as SYGVKD. This CDR3 spans 14 amino acids. V was pared by 4 bases and J by 3 bases, with 4 bases of the junction left unmatched. The CDR3 nucleotides are TGTGCCATCAGTGGACAGGGTGGGACAGATACGCAGTATTTT. Its protein is CAISGQGGTDTQYF.